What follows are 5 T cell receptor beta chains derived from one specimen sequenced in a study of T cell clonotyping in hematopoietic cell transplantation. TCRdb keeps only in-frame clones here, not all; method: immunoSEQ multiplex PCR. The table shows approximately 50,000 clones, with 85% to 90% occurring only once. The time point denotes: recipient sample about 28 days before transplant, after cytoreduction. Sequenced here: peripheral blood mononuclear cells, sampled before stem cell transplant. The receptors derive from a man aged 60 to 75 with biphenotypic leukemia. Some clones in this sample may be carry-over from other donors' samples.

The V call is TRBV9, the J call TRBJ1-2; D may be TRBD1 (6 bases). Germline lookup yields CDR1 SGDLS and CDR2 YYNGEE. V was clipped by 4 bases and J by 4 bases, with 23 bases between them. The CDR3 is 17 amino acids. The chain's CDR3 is CASSPTHPGGPSYGYTF. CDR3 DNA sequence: TGTGCCAGCAGCCCCACACACCCGGGGGGGCCTTCCTATGGCTACACCTTC.

This CDR3 reads CASSGAGGVNHYGYTF. The CDR3 nucleotides read TGTGCCAGCAGCGGCGCAGGGGGCGTAAATCACTATGGCTACACCTTC. The chain is built from TRBV7-6 and TRBJ1-2; 8 bases are shared with TRBD1. Germline V gives CDR1 SGHVS, CDR2 FNYEAQ. CDR3 size: 16 residues. V lost 5 bases to trimming and J lost 3 bases; unmatched junction nucleotides: 11.

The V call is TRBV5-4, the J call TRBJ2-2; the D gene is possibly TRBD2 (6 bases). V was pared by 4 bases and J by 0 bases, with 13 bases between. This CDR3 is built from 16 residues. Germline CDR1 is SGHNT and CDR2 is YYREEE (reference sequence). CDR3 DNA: TGTGCCAGCAGCCACCTCGGGACTTCGAACACCGGGGAGCTGTTTTTT. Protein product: CASSHLGTSNTGELFF. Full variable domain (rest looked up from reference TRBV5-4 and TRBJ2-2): ETGVTQSPTHLIKTRGQQVTLRCSSQSGHNTVSWYQQALGQGPQFIFQYYREEENGRGNFPPRFSGLQFPNYSSELNVNALELDDSALYLCASSHLGTSNTGELFFGEGSRLTVL.

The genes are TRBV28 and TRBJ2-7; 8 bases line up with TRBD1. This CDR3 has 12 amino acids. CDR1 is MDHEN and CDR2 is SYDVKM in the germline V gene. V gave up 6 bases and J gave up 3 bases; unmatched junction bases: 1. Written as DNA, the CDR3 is TGTGCCAGCAGGACAGGGGTCTACGAGCAGTACTTC. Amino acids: CASRTGVYEQYF. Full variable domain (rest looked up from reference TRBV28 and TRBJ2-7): DVKVTQSSRYLVKRTGEKVFLECVQDMDHENMFWYRQDPGLGLRLIYFSYDVKMKEKGDIPEGYSVSREKKERFSLILESASTNQTSMYLCASRTGVYEQYFGPGTRLTVT.

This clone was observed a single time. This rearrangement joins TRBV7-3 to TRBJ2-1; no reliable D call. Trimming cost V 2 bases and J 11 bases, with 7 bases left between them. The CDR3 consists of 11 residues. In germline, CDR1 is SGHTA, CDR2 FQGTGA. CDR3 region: CASSLGAQQFF. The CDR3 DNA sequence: TGTGCCAGCAGCTTAGGAGCCCAGCAGTTCTTC.